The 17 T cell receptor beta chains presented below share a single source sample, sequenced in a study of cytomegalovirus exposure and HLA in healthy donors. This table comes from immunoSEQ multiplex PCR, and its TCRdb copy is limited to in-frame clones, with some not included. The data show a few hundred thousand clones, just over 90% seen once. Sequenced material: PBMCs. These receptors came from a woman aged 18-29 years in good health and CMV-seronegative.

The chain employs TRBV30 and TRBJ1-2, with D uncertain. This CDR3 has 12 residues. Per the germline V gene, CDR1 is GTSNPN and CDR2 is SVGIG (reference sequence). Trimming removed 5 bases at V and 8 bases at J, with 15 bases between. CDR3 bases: TGTGCCTGGCCCCCTCGTACGGGGGGCTACACCTTC. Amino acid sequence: CAWPPRTGGYTF.

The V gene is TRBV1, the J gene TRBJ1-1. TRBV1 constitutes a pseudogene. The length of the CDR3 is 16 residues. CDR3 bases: TGCACCAGCAGCCAAGATAGGACTCCCCGGGGTACTGAAGCTTTCTTT. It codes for CTSSQDRTPRGTEAFF.

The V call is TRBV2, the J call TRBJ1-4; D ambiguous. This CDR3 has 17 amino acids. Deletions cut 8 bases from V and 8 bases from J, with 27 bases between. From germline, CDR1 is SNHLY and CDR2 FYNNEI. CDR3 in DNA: TGTGCCAGCTCCTTAGAAAGCTTGAGGGTTGAGACGGAAAAACTGTTTTTT. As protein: CASSLESLRVETEKLFF.

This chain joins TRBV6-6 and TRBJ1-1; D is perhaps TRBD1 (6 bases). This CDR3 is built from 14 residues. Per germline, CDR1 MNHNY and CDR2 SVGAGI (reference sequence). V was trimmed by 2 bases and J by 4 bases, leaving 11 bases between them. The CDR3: CASSYEQGSTEAFF. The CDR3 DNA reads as TGTGCCAGCAGTTACGAACAGGGCAGCACTGAAGCTTTCTTT.

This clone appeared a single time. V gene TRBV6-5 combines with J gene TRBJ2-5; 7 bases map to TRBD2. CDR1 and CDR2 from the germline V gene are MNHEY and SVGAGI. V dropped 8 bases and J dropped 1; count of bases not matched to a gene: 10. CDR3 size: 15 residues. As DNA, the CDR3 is TGTGCCAGCCTCAGCGGGGCGCATACCCAAGAGACCCAGTACTTC. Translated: CASLSGAHTQETQYF.

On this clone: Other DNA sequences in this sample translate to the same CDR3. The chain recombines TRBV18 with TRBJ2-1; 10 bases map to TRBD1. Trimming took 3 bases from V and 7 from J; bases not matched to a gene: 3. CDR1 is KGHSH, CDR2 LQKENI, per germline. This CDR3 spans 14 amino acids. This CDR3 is CASSPTGGINEQFF. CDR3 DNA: TGTGCCAGCTCACCGACAGGGGGCATAAATGAGCAGTTCTTC.

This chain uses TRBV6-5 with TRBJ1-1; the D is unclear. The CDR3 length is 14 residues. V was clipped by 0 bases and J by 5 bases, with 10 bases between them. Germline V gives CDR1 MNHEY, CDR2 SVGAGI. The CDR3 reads CASSYSGEGTEAFF. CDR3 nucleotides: TGTGCCAGCAGTTACTCGGGAGAAGGGACTGAAGCTTTCTTT.

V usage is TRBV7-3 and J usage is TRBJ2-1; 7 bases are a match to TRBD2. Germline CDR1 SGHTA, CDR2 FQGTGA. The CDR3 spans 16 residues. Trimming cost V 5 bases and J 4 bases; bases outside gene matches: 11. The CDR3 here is CASSPSGTTTYNEQFF. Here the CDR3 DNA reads TGTGCCAGCAGCCCCTCCGGGACTACGACATACAATGAGCAGTTCTTC.

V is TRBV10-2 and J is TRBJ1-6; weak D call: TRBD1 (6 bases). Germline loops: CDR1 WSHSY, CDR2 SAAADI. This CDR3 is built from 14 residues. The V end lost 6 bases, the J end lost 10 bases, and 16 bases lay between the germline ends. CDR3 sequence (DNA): TGCGCCAGCAGCAACCAGGGGAAGGGGTCACCCCTCCACTTT. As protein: CASSNQGKGSPLHF.

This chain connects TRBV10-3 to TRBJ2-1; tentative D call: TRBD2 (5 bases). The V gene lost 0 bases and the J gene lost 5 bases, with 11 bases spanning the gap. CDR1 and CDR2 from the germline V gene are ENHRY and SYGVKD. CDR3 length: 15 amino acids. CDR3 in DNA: TGTGCCATCAGTGAGTCCCTAGGTAGCGACAATGAGCAGTTCTTC. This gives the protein CAISESLGSDNEQFF.

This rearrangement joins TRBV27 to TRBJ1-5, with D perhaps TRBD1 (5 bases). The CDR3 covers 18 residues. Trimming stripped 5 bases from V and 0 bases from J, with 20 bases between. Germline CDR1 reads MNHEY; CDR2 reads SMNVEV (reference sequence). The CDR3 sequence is CASSRFGGSKNSNQPQHF. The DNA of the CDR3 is TGTGCCAGCAGTAGGTTTGGGGGGAGTAAAAATAGCAATCAGCCCCAGCATTTT.

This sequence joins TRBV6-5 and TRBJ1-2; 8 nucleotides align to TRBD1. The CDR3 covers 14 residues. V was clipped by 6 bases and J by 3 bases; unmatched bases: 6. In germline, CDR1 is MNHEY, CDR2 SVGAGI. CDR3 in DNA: TGTGCCAGCAGGCTATCACAGGGGGACTATGGCTACACCTTC. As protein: CASRLSQGDYGYTF.

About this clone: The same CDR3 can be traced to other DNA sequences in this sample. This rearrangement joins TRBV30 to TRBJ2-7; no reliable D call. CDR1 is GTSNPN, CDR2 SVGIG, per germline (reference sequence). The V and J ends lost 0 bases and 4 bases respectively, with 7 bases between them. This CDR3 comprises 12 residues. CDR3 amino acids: CAWSVAQYEQYF. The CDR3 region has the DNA TGTGCCTGGAGTGTTGCACAGTACGAGCAGTACTTC.

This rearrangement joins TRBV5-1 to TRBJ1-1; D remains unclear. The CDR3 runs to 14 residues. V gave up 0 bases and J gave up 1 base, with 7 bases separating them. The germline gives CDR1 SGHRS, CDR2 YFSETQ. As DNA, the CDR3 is TGCGCCAGCAGCTTGGTCCCAGAGAACACTGAAGCTTTCTTT. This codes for CASSLVPENTEAFF.

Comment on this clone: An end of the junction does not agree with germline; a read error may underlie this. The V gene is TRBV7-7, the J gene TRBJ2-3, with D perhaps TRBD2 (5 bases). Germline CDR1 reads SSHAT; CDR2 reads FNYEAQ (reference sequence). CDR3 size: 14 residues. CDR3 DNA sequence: TGTGCTAGCAGCTCCTACGAGGGAGCAGATACGCAGTATTTT. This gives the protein CASSSYEGADTQYF.

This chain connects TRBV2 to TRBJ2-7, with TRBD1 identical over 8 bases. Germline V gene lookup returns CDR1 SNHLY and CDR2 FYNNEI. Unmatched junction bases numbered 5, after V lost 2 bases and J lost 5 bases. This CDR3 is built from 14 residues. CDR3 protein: CASSEQGAINEQYF. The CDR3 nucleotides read TGTGCCAGCAGTGAACAGGGGGCTATAAACGAGCAGTACTTC.

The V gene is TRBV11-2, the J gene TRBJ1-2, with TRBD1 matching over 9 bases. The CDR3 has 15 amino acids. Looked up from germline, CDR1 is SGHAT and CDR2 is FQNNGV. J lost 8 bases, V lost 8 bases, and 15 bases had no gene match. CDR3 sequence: CASGPVLQGAEGYTF. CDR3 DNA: TGTGCCAGCGGCCCCGTCTTACAGGGGGCAGAAGGCTACACCTTC.